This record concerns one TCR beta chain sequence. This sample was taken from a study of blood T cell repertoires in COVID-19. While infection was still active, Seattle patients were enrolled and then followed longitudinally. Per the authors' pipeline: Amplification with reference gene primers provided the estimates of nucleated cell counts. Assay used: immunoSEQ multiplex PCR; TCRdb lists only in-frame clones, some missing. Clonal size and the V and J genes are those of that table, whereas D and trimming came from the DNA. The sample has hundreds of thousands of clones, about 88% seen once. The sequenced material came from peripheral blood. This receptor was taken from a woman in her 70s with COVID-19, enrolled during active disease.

The CDR3 DNA reads TGTGCCAGTAGTAAGAATACAGGCAATCAGCCCCAGCATTTT. It is translated as CASSKNTGNQPQHF. The chain couples TRBV19 to TRBJ1-5; D ambiguous. Germline V gene data show CDR1 as LNHDA and CDR2 as SQIVND (reference sequence). V shed 4 bases and J shed 2 bases, with 9 bases lying between them. CDR3 length: 14 residues. Full variable domain (outside the CDR3, taken from reference TRBV19 and TRBJ1-5): DGGITQSPKYLFRKEGQNVTLSCEQNLNHDAMYWYRQDPGQGLRLIYYSQIVNDFQKGDIAEGYSVSREKKESFPLTVTSAQKNPTAFYLCASSKNTGNQPQHFGDGTRLSIL.